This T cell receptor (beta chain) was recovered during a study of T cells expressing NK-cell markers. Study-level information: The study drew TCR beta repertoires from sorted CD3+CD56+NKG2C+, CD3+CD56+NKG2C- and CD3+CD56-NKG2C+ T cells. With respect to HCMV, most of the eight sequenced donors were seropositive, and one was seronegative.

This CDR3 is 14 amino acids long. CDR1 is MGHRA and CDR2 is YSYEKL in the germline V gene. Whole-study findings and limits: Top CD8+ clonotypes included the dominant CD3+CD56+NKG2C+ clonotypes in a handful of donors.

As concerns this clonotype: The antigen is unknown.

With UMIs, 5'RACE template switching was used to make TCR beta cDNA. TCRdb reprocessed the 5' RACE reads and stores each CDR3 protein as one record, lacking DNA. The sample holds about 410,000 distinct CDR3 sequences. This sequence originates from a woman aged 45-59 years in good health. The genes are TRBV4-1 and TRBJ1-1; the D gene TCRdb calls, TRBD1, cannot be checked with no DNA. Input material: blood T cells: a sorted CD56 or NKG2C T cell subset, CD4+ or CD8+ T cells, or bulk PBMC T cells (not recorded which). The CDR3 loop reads CASSQEPGVTEAFF.